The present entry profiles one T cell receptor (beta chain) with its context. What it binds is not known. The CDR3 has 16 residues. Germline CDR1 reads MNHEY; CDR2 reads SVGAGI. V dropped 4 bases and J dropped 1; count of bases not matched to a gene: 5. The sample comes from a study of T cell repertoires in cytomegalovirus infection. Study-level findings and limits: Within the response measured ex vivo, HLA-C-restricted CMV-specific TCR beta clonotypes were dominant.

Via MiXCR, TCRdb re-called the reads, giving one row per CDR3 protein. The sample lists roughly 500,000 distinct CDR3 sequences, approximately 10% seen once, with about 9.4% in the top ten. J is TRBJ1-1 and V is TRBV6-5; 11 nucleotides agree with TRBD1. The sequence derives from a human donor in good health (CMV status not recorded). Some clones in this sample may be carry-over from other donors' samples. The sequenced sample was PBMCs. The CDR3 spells CASSLSGTGGNTEAFF. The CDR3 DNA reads TGTGCCAGCAGTTTGTCCGGGACAGGGGGGAACACTGAAGCTTTCTTT.